The clone carrying this T cell receptor (beta chain) was observed once. Cohort 3 recovered donors had two negative PCRs, clearance, or symptom resolution. V shed 5 bases, J shed 7 bases, and the junction held 10 bases outside the gene matches. The CDR3 consists of 16 residues. Germline assignment: CDR1 LNHNV and CDR2 YYDKDF (reference sequence). This sample was included in a study of blood T cell repertoires in COVID-19. Original handling: Reference gene primer amplification in the assay estimated nucleated cell counts. Here immunoSEQ multiplex PCR was the method, and the copy in TCRdb shows in-frame clones only, minus some. The V and J calls and clone size come from that table; D and trimming were worked out from the DNA. The table shows over 150,000 clones, with roughly 87% occurring only once.

The gene calls are TRBV15 and TRBJ2-5; 13 bases are shared with TRBD2. This TCR derives from a woman in her 30s who had recovered from COVID-19. Material: PBMCs or T cells enriched from blood (not recorded which). CDR3 sequence: CATSGTSGRARGTQYF. The CDR3 bases are TGTGCCACCAGCGGAACTAGCGGGAGGGCCCGGGGGACCCAGTACTTC.